The sequence of this TCR beta chain was determined in a study of vaccination effects on CD4 cells after COVID-19. In its sample, this clone was seen a few times. Its matching antigen is unknown. Clones were sequenced by immunoSEQ multiplex PCR, and TCRdb holds only the in-frame ones, with some missing. The sample holds 40,000 to 60,000 clones; roughly 80% are singletons and the top ten take roughly 8.6%. CD4+ T cells were isolated after less than 12 days of culture. The receptor was derived from a human donor who had a prior SARS-CoV-2 infection. Sequencing was performed on CD4+ T cells from PBMCs cultured without peptide, taken before COVID-19 vaccination.

CDR3: CASTQLAGSYEQYF. The CDR3 nucleotides are TGTGCCAGCACCCAACTAGCGGGATCCTACGAGCAGTACTTC. This sequence joins TRBV6-5 and TRBJ2-7; TRBD2 agrees at 10 bases. The germline gives CDR1 MNHEY, CDR2 SVGAGI. The CDR3 is 14 amino acids. The V gene end was trimmed by 7 bases and the J gene end by 1 base; junction bases not matched to a gene: 4.